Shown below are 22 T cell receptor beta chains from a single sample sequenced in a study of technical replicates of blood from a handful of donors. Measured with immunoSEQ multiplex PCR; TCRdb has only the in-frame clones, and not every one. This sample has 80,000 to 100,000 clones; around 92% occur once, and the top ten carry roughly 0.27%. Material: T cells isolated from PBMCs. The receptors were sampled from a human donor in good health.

In DNA, the CDR3 is TGTGCCAGCAGCGCCCTCGGGGGCGCTAGCGGATCTAGCACAGATACGCAGTATTTT. This sequence encodes CASSALGGASGSSTDTQYF. The chain uses TRBV9 and TRBJ2-3; tentatively, D is TRBD2 (7 bases). V shed 3 bases and J shed 0 bases, with 23 bases lying between them. There are 19 residues in the CDR3. Germline values: CDR1 SGDLS, CDR2 YYNGEE. Filled out from reference TRBV9 and TRBJ2-3, the complete variable domain reads DSGVTQTPKHLITATGQRVTLRCSPRSGDLSVYWYQQSLDQGLQFLIQYYNGEERAKGNILERFSAQQFPDLHSELNLSSLELGDSALYFCASSALGGASGSSTDTQYFGPGTRLTVL.

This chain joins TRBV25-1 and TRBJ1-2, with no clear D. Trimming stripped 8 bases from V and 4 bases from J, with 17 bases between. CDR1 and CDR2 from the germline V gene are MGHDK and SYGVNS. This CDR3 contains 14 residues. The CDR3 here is CASPEGTSCYGYTF. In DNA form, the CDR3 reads TGTGCCAGCCCAGAGGGCACCTCGTGCTATGGCTACACCTTC.

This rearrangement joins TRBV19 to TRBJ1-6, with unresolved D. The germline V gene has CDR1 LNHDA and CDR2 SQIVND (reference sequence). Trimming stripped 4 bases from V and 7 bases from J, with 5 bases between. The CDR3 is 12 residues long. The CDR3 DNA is TGTGCCAGTAGTACCGAGAATTCACCCCTCCACTTT. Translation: CASSTENSPLHF. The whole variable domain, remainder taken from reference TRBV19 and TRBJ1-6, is DGGITQSPKYLFRKEGQNVTLSCEQNLNHDAMYWYRQDPGQGLRLIYYSQIVNDFQKGDIAEGYSVSREKKESFPLTVTSAQKNPTAFYLCASSTENSPLHFGNGTRLTVT.

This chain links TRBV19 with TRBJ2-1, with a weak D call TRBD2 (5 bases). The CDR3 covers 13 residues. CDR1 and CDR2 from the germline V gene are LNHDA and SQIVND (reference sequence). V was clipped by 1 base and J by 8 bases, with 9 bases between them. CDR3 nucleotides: TGTGCCAGTAGTATAGGGCTAGCCCATGAGCAGTTCTTC. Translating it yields CASSIGLAHEQFF.

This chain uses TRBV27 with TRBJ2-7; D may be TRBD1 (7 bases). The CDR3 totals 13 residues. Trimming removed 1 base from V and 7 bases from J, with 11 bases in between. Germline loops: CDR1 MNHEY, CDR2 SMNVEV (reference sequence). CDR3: CASSLWRGLEQYF. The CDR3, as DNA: TGTGCCAGCAGTTTATGGAGGGGGCTGGAGCAGTACTTC.

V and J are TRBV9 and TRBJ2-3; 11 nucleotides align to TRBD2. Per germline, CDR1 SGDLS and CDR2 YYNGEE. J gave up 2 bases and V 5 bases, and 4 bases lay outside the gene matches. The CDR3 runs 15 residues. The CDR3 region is CASRGTSGHTDTQYF. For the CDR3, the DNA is TGTGCCAGCAGAGGGACTAGCGGCCACACAGATACGCAGTATTTT.

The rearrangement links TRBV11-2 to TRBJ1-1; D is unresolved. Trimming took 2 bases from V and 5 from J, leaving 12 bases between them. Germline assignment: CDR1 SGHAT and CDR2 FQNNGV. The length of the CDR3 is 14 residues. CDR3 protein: CASSLTSLGTEAFF. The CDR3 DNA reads TGTGCCAGCAGCTTAACTAGTCTAGGGACTGAAGCTTTCTTT.

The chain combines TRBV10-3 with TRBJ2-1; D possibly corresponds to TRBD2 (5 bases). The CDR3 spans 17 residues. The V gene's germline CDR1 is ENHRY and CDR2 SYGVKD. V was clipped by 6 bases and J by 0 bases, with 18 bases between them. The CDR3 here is CAIRGKTSRSSYNEQFF. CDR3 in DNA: TGTGCCATCAGAGGAAAAACTAGTAGGAGCTCCTACAATGAGCAGTTCTTC.

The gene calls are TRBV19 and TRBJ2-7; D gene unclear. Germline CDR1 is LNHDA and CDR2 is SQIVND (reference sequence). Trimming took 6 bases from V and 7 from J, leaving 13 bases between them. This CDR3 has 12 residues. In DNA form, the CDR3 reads TGTGCCAGTAGAGCACCTCACGGGGAGCAGTACTTC. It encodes CASRAPHGEQYF.

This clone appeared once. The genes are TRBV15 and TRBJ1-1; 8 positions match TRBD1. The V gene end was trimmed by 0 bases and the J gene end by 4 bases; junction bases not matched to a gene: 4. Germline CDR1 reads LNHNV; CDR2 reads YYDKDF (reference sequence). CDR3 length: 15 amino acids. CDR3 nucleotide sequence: TGTGCCACCAGCAGAGAAGGAACAGGGGGCACTGAAGCTTTCTTT. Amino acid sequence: CATSREGTGGTEAFF.

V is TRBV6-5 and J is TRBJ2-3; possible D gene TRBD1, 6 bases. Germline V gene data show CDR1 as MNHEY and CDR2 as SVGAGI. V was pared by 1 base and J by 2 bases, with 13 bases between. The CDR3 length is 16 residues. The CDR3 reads CASSYLTGAPTDTQYF. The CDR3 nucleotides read TGTGCCAGCAGTTACTTGACAGGAGCACCCACAGATACGCAGTATTTT.

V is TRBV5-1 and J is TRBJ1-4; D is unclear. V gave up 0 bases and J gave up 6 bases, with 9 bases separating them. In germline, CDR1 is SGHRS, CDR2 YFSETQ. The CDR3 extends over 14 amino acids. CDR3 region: CASSLAGWDEKLFF. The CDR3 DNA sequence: TGCGCCAGCAGCTTGGCAGGTTGGGATGAAAAACTGTTTTTT.

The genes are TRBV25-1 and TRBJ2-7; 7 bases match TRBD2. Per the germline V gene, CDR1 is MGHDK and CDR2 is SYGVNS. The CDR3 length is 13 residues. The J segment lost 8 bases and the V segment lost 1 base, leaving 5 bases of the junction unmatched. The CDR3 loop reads CASSESGGTKQYF. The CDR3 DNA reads TGTGCCAGCAGTGAATCCGGGGGGACGAAGCAGTACTTC.

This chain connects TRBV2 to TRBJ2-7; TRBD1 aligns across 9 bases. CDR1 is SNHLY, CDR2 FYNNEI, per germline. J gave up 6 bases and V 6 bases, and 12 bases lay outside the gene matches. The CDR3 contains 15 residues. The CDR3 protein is CASSEPGQGTGEQYF. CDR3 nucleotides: TGTGCCAGCAGCGAGCCGGGACAGGGAACAGGCGAGCAGTACTTC. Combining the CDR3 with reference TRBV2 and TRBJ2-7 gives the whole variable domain EPEVTQTPSHQVTQMGQEVILRCVPISNHLYFYWYRQILGQKVEFLVSFYNNEISEKSEIFDDQFSVERPDGSNFTLKIRSTKLEDSAMYFCASSEPGQGTGEQYFGPGTRLTVT.

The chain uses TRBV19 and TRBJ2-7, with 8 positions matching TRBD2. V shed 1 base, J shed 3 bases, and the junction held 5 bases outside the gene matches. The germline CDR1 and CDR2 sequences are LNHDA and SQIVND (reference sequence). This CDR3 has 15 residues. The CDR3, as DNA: TGTGCCAGTAGTATAGTGACTAGCGAGCACTACGAGCAGTACTTC. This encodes CASSIVTSEHYEQYF.

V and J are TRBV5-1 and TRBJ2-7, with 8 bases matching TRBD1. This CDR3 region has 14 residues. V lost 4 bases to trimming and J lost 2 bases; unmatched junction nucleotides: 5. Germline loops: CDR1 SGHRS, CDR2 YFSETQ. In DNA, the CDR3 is TGCGCCAGCAGCCGGACAGGGCCCGCCTACGAGCAGTACTTC. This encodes CASSRTGPAYEQYF.

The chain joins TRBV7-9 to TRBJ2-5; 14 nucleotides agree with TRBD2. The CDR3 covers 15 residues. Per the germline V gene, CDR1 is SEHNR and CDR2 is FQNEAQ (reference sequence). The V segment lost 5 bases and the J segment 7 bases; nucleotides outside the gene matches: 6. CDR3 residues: CASSGGLAGDGTQYF. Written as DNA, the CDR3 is TGTGCCAGCAGCGGGGGACTAGCGGGGGACGGGACCCAGTACTTC.

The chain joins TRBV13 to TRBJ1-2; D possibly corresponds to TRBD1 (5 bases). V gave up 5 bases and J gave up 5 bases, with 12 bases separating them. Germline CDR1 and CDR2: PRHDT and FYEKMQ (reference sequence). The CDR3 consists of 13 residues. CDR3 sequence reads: CASSHRDSYGYTF. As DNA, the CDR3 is TGTGCCAGCAGCCATAGGGACTCTTATGGCTACACCTTC.

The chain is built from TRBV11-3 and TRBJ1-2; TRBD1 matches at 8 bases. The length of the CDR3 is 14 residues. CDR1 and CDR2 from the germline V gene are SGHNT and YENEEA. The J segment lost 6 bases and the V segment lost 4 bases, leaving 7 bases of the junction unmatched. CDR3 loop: CASSSSGQVHGYTF. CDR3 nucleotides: TGTGCCAGCAGCTCTTCGGGACAGGTCCATGGCTACACCTTC.

CDR3 DNA: TGTGCCAGCAGTTTCTACGACACCTATGGCTACACCTTC. Amino acids: CASSFYDTYGYTF. The chain links TRBV28 to TRBJ1-2; D gene ambiguous. This CDR3 is built from 13 residues. The V end was cut by 3 bases, the J end by 4 bases, with 9 bases between. Germline CDR1 is MDHEN and CDR2 is SYDVKM.

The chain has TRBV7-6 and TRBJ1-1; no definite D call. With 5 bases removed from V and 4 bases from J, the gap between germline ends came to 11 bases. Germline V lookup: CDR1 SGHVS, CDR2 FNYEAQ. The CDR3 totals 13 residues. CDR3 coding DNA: TGTGCCAGCAGCAAGGAGGGAGGCACTGAAGCTTTCTTT. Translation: CASSKEGGTEAFF.

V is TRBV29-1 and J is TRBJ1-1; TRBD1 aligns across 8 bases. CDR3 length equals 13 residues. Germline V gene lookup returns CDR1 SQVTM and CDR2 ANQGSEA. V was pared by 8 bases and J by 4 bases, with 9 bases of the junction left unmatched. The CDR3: CSSTGGSGTEAFF. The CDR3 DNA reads TGCAGCTCCACAGGGGGAAGTGGCACTGAAGCTTTCTTT.